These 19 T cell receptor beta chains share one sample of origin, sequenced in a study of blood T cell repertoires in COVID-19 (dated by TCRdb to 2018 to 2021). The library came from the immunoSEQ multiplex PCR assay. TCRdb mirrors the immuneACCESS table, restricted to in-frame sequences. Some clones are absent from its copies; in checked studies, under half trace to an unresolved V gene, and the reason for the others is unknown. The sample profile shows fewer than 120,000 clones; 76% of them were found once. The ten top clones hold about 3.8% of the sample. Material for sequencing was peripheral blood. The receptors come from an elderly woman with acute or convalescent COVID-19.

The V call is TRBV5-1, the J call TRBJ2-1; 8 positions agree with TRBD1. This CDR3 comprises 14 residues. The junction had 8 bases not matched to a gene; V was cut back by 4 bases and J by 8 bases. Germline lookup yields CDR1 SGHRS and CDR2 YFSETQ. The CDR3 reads CASSPGQAIDEQFF. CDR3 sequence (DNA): TGCGCCAGCAGCCCGGGACAGGCGATCGATGAGCAGTTCTTC.

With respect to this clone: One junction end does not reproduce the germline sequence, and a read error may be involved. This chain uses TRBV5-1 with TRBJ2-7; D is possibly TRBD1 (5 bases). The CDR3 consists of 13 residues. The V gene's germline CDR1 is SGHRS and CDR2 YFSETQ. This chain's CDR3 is CASSFGERGVGTF. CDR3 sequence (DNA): TGCGCCAGCAGCTTCGGAGAAAGGGGCGTCGGCACATTC.

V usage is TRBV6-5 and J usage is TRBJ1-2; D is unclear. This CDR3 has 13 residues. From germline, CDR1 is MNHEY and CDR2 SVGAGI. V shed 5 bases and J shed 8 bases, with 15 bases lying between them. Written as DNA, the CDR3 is TGTGCCAGCAGTCGGCTTTCAAGGGAGGGCTACACCTTC. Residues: CASSRLSREGYTF.

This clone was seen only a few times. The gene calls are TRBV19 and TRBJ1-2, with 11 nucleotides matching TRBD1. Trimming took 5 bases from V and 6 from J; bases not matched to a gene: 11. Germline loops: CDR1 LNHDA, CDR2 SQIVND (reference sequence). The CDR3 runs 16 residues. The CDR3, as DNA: TGTGCCAGTAGTCCGCGGACAGGGGGCACAAGAGATGGCTACACCTTC. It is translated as CASSPRTGGTRDGYTF.

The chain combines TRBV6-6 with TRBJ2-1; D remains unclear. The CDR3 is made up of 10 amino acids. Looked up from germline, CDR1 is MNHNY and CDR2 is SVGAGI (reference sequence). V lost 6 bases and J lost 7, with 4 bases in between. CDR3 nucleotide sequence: TGTGCCAGCAGCTTGAATGAGCAGTTCTTC. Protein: CASSLNEQFF.

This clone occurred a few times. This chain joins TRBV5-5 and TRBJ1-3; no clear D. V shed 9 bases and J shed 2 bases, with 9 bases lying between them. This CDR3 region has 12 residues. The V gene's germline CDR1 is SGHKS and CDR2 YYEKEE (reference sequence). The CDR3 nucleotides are TGTGCCACTTCCCCCCCTGGAAACACCATATATTTT. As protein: CATSPPGNTIYF.

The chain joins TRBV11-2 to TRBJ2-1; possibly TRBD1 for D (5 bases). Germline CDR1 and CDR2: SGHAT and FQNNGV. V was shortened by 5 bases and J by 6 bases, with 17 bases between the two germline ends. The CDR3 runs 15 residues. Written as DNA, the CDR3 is TGTGCCAGCAGCCCCCGTTGGGGCTCGGGCAATGAGCAGTTCTTC. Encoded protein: CASSPRWGSGNEQFF.

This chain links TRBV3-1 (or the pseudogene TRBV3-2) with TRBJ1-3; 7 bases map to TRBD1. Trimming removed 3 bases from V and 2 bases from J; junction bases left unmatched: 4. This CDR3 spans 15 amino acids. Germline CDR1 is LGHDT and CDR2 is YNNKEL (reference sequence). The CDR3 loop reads CASSHRQGTGNTIYF. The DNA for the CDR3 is TGTGCCAGCAGCCATCGACAGGGAACTGGAAACACCATATATTTT.

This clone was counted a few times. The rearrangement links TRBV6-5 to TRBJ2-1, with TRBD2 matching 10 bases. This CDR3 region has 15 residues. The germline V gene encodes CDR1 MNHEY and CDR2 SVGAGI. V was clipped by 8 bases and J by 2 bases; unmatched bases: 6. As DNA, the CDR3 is TGTGCCAGCCATAACAGCGGGAGGGCCTACAATGAGCAGTTCTTC. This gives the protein CASHNSGRAYNEQFF.

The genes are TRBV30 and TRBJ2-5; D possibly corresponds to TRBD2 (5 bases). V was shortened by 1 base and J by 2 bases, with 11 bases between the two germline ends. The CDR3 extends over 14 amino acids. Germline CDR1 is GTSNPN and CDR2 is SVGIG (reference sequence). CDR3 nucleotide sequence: TGTGCCTGGAGTGGAACCGGGGTTCAAGAGACCCAGTACTTC. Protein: CAWSGTGVQETQYF.

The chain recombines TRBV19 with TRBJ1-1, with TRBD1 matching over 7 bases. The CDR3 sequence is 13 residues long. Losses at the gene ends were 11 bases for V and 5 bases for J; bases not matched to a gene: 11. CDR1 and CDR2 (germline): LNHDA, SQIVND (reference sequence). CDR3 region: CAGRGTGATEAFF. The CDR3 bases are TGTGCCGGAAGGGGTACAGGGGCTACTGAAGCTTTCTTT.

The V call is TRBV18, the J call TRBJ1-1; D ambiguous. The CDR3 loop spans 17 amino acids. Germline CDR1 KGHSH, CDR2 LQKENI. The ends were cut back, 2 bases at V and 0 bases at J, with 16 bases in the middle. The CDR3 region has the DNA TGTGCCAGCTCACCAGTCTTGGCAGGCTCGTTGAACACTGAAGCTTTCTTT. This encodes CASSPVLAGSLNTEAFF.

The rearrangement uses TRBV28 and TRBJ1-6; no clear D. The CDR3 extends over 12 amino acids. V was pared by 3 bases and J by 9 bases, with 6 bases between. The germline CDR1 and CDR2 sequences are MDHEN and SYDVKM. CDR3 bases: TGTGCCAGCAGTTTCCTCGGTTCACCCCTCCACTTT. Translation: CASSFLGSPLHF.

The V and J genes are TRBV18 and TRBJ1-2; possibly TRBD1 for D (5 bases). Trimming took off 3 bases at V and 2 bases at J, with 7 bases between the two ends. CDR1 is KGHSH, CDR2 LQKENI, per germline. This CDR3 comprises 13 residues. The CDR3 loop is CASSPGLNYGYTF. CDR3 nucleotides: TGTGCCAGCTCACCGGGACTGAACTATGGCTACACCTTC.

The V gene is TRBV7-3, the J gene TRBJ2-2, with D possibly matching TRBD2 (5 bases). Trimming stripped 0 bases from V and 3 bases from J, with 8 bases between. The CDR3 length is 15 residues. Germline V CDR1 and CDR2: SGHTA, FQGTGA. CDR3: CASSLTPGYTGELFF. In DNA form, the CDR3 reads TGTGCCAGCAGCTTAACGCCGGGGTACACCGGGGAGCTGTTTTTT.

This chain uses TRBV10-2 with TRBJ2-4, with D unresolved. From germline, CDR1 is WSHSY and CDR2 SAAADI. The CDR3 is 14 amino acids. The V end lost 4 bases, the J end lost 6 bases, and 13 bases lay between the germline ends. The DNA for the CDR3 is TGCGCCAGCAGTGGCAGCAGCGTCACAAACATTCAGTACTTC. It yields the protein CASSGSSVTNIQYF.

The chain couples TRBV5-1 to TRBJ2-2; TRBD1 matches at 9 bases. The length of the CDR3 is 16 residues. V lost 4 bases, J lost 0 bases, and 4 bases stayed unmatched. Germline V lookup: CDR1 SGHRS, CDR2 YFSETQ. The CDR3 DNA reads TGCGCCAGCAGCGGCCGGGACAGGGCGAACACCGGGGAGCTGTTTTTT. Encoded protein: CASSGRDRANTGELFF.

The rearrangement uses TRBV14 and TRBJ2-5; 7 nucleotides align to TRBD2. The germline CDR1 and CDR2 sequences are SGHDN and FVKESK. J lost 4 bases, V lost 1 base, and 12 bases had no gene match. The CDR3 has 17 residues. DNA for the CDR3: TGTGCCAGCAGCCAAGCCCCTGGGACCCGCGGGGGAGAGACCCAGTACTTC. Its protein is CASSQAPGTRGGETQYF.

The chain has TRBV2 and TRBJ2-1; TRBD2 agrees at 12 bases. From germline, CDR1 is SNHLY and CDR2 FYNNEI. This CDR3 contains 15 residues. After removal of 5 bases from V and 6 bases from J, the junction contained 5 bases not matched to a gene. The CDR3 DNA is TGTGCCAGCAGTAGACTAGCGGGGGCGATCAATGAGCAGTTCTTC. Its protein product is CASSRLAGAINEQFF.